This TCR beta chain derives from a study of T cell changes during pregnancy in multiple sclerosis. V gave up 2 bases and J gave up 6 bases; unmatched junction bases: 4. Germline CDR1 reads SGDLS; CDR2 reads YYNGEE. This CDR3 is 16 amino acids long. The repertoire was sequenced with immunoSEQ multiplex PCR; TCRdb's copy has only in-frame clones and lacks some. The data contain some 45,000 clones, just under 95% of them singletons. V is TRBV9 and J is TRBJ2-2; the match to TRBD2 covers 13 bases. This TCR derives from a female donor with multiple sclerosis, enrolled in a pregnancy study. The material sequenced was CD8+ T cells from peripheral blood mononuclear cells, taken in the first trimester of pregnancy. CDR3 sequence reads: CASSVTSGRAPGELFF. CDR3 bases: TGTGCCAGCAGCGTTACTAGCGGGAGGGCCCCCGGGGAGCTGTTTTTT. Combining the CDR3 with reference TRBV9 and TRBJ2-2 gives the whole variable domain DSGVTQTPKHLITATGQRVTLRCSPRSGDLSVYWYQQSLDQGLQFLIQYYNGEERAKGNILERFSAQQFPDLHSELNLSSLELGDSALYFCASSVTSGRAPGELFFGEGSRLTVL.